Shown below are 27 T cell receptor beta chains from a single sample sequenced in a study of shared clonotypes between healthy human individuals. Sequencing used immunoSEQ multiplex PCR; TCRdb keeps in-frame clones, though not all of them. Of more than 2 million clones listed, about 95% are singletons. Sample: naive CD4+ T cells sorted from blood. Subset here: CD45RA+ positively selected. The receptors were sampled from a man younger than 35 in good health.

The V call is TRBV2, the J call TRBJ1-5, with a tentative D call TRBD1 (6 bases). Trimming pared 4 bases from V and 7 bases from J, leaving 11 bases between. From germline, CDR1 is SNHLY and CDR2 FYNNEI. This CDR3 region has 13 residues. The CDR3 loop reads CASSAGESQPQHF. In DNA, the CDR3 is TGTGCCAGCAGTGCAGGGGAGAGCCAGCCCCAGCATTTT.

V gene TRBV7-9 combines with J gene TRBJ2-1, with 8 bases identical to TRBD1. J lost 5 bases, V lost 5 bases, and 11 bases had no gene match. The CDR3 length is 16 residues. Germline V CDR1 and CDR2: SEHNR, FQNEAQ (reference sequence). CDR3 nucleotides: TGTGCCAGCAGCCTCGAAGGGGACAGGCTAAACAATGAGCAGTTCTTC. This sequence encodes CASSLEGDRLNNEQFF.

The gene calls are TRBV7-2 and TRBJ2-1; TRBD2 matches at 7 bases. V lost 1 base, J lost 10 bases, and 4 bases stayed unmatched. Germline values: CDR1 SGHTA, CDR2 FQGNSA. This CDR3 has 13 amino acids. CDR3 sequence reads: CASSLVGGVEQFF. The CDR3, as DNA: TGTGCCAGCAGCTTAGTTGGGGGGGTCGAGCAGTTCTTC.

This clone was found once. The same CDR3 arises from other DNA sequences in this sample as well. The J gene is TRBJ2-7, the V gene TRBV29-1, with 8 bases matching TRBD1. Germline CDR1 and CDR2: SQVTM and ANQGSEA. V was pared by 4 bases and J by 5 bases, with 4 bases of the junction left unmatched. This CDR3 comprises 12 residues. CDR3 DNA: TGCAGCGTTGGACAGGGGAGAAACGAGCAGTACTTC. Encoded protein: CSVGQGRNEQYF.

Comments on this clone: A much larger clone sits a single nucleotide away, making a read error possible. The chain carries TRBV10-3 and TRBJ1-2; 7 bases match TRBD1. Germline lookup yields CDR1 ENHRY and CDR2 SYGVKD. CDR3 length: 13 amino acids. The V gene end was trimmed by 6 bases and the J gene end by 2 bases; junction bases not matched to a gene: 3. In nucleotides, the CDR3 is TGTGCCATCAGCCCGACAGGGAACTATGGCTACACCTTC. As protein: CAISPTGNYGYTF.

As concerns this clone: The same CDR3 is also encoded by other DNA sequences in this sample. V usage is TRBV5-1 and J usage is TRBJ1-2; TRBD1 agrees at 8 bases. V shed 4 bases and J 5 bases; nucleotides not matched to a gene: 4. Germline CDR1 is SGHRS and CDR2 is YFSETQ. This CDR3 has 13 residues. CDR3 nucleotides: TGCGCCAGCAGCACGGGACAGGAGTATGGCTACACCTTC. Protein: CASSTGQEYGYTF.

A remark on this clone: This specimen includes other DNA sequences encoding the same CDR3. The CDR3 loop is CASRNRGNQPQHF. CDR3 bases: TGTGCCAGCAGGAACAGGGGGAATCAGCCCCAGCATTTT. The V and J genes are TRBV27 and TRBJ1-5, with 8 bases aligning to TRBD1. Germline trimming cut 6 bases from V and 4 bases from J; bases unmatched to any gene: 2. CDR3 length: 13 residues. CDR1 and CDR2 (germline): MNHEY, SMNVEV (reference sequence).

V usage is TRBV6-4 and J usage is TRBJ2-1; 13 bases line up with TRBD2. Losses at the gene ends were 5 bases for V and 6 bases for J; bases not matched to a gene: 7. CDR1 is MRHNA, CDR2 SNTAGT, per germline. CDR3 size: 16 residues. In DNA, the CDR3 is TGTGCCAGCAGTACCCAGGGACTAGCGGGGATCAATGAGCAGTTCTTC. Translated: CASSTQGLAGINEQFF.

The genes are TRBV6-5 and TRBJ2-7; 11 bases line up with TRBD2. Germline V gene data show CDR1 as MNHEY and CDR2 as SVGAGI. J was trimmed by 2 bases and V by 6 bases; bases with no gene match: 3. The length of the CDR3 is 14 residues. This CDR3 reads CASRSSGRAYEQYF. CDR3 nucleotide sequence: TGTGCCAGCAGGAGTAGCGGGAGGGCCTACGAGCAGTACTTC.

The CDR3: CASKEQGSGNTIYF. Here the CDR3 DNA reads TGTGCCAGCAAGGAGCAGGGCTCTGGAAACACCATATATTTT. The chain has TRBV2 and TRBJ1-3, with D maybe TRBD1 (5 bases). The CDR3 has 14 residues. Trimming cost V 7 bases and J 0 bases, with 10 bases left between them. CDR1 is SNHLY, CDR2 FYNNEI, per germline.

The V call is TRBV5-6, the J call TRBJ2-7; 9 positions agree with TRBD1. V shed 0 bases, J shed 6 bases, and the junction held 7 bases outside the gene matches. Germline V gene data show CDR1 as SGHDT and CDR2 as YYEEEE. This CDR3 contains 15 residues. The CDR3 here is CASSLVGQGFSEQYF. The CDR3 DNA reads TGTGCCAGCAGCTTGGTGGGACAGGGCTTCTCCGAGCAGTACTTC.

The V gene is TRBV6-5, the J gene TRBJ1-1; TRBD1 is a possible D gene (6 bases). This CDR3 has 13 amino acids. With 6 bases removed from V and 6 bases from J, the gap between germline ends came to 14 bases. CDR1 and CDR2 from the germline V gene are MNHEY and SVGAGI. CDR3 region: CASRPTGRPEAFF. CDR3 DNA: TGTGCCAGCAGACCGACAGGCCGCCCTGAAGCTTTCTTT.

The rearrangement joins TRBV11-2 to TRBJ2-6, with D uncertain. Germline CDR1 reads SGHAT; CDR2 reads FQNNGV. Trimming left V 6 bases short and J 2 bases short, with 5 bases between. The CDR3 sequence is 13 residues long. CDR3 protein: CASRIAGANVLTF. The CDR3, as DNA: TGTGCCAGCAGAATTGCTGGGGCCAACGTCCTGACTTTC. Full variable domain (rest looked up from reference TRBV11-2 and TRBJ2-6): EAGVAQSPRYKIIEKRQSVAFWCNPISGHATLYWYQQILGQGPKLLIQFQNNGVVDDSQLPKDRFSAERLKGVDSTLKIQPAKLEDSAVYLCASRIAGANVLTFGAGSRLTVL.

The chain employs TRBV30 and TRBJ2-7; TRBD1 matches at 7 bases. Per germline, CDR1 GTSNPN and CDR2 SVGIG (reference sequence). The length of the CDR3 is 13 residues. With 2 bases clipped from V and 12 bases from J, the junction kept 13 bases outside the gene matches. The CDR3 reads CAWSRDNTGAVYF. In nucleotides, the CDR3 is TGTGCCTGGAGTCGAGATAATACAGGGGCCGTGTACTTC.

This chain uses TRBV30 with TRBJ2-5; D could derive from TRBD1 or TRBD2 (5 bases each). The CDR3 sequence is 14 residues long. Germline lookup yields CDR1 GTSNPN and CDR2 SVGIG (reference sequence). Trimming shortened V by 4 bases and J by 0 bases, and 12 bases separated the two germline ends. The CDR3 DNA is TGTGCCTGGAAGACGGGGACCCACCAAGAGACCCAGTACTTC. Its translation: CAWKTGTHQETQYF.

This chain connects TRBV21-1 to TRBJ2-2; the table's D call, TRBD1, was not checked against the DNA. TRBV21-1 is noted as a pseudogene. This CDR3 is built from 14 residues. The CDR3, as DNA: TGTGCCAGCAGCAAAATGCCAGGTGGAGGGGAGCTGTTTTTT. This sequence encodes CASSKMPGGGELFF.

This clone was counted a single time. V gene TRBV6-1 combines with J gene TRBJ1-3, with D tentatively TRBD1 (6 bases). Germline CDR1 MNHNS, CDR2 SASEGT. The CDR3 is made up of 13 amino acids. V was cut by 0 bases and J by 8 bases, with 8 bases left in between. The CDR3, as DNA: TGTGCCAGCAGTGAAGCGGCAGGGGACACCATATATTTT. Translated, it gives CASSEAAGDTIYF.

This clone was picked up a small number of times. The chain joins TRBV15 to TRBJ2-7; D call uncertain. The germline gives CDR1 LNHNV, CDR2 YYDKDF (reference sequence). Trimming took off 0 bases at V and 3 bases at J, with 3 bases between the two ends. The CDR3 sequence is 12 residues long. This chain's CDR3 is CATSRDHYEQYF. CDR3 DNA: TGTGCCACCAGCAGAGATCACTACGAGCAGTACTTC.

V usage is TRBV18 and J usage is TRBJ2-7; no reliable D call. V was clipped by 6 bases and J by 4 bases, with 19 bases between them. The CDR3 contains 15 residues. Germline lookup yields CDR1 KGHSH and CDR2 LQKENI. The CDR3 bases are TGTGCCAGCTCCGGACCCGGTTCCGGTGGGTACGAGCAGTACTTC. This sequence encodes CASSGPGSGGYEQYF.

The rearrangement uses TRBV29-1 and TRBJ2-3, with 8 bases aligning to TRBD2. The CDR3 length is 13 residues. Germline CDR1 and CDR2: SQVTM and ANQGSEA. The trim removed 5 bases at V and 0 bases at J, leaving 1 base unmatched. CDR3 in DNA: TGCAGCGTTAGCGGGGGAAGCACAGATACGCAGTATTTT. As protein: CSVSGGSTDTQYF.

V is TRBV11-2 and J is TRBJ2-7; tentative D call: TRBD1 (6 bases). V shed 5 bases and J shed 1 base, with 9 bases lying between them. In germline, CDR1 is SGHAT, CDR2 FQNNGV. The CDR3 loop spans 13 amino acids. The CDR3 bases are TGTGCCAGCAGCCCCACAGGGTCCTACGAGCAGTACTTC. It codes for CASSPTGSYEQYF.

The rearrangement uses TRBV2 and TRBJ2-7; 7 positions match TRBD1. Losses at the gene ends were 8 bases for V and 2 bases for J; bases not matched to a gene: 6. The CDR3 length is 13 residues. From germline, CDR1 is SNHLY and CDR2 FYNNEI. Written as DNA, the CDR3 is TGTGCCAGCCTACGAACAGGGGCCTACGAGCAGTACTTC. It encodes CASLRTGAYEQYF.

The rearrangement uses TRBV6-6 and TRBJ2-7; D is unclear. The CDR3 runs 13 residues. Trimming stripped 6 bases from V and 0 bases from J, with 9 bases between. In germline, CDR1 is MNHNY, CDR2 SVGAGI (reference sequence). The CDR3 DNA sequence: TGTGCCAGCAGCCTGGAAACCTCCTACGAGCAGTACTTC. This translates into CASSLETSYEQYF.

Written as DNA, the CDR3 is TGTGCCAGCAGCACGAGCGGGACAGGGGGCTCAAAGACCCAGTACTTC. It is translated as CASSTSGTGGSKTQYF. The chain couples TRBV7-8 to TRBJ2-5; the match to TRBD1 covers 12 bases. The CDR3 is made up of 16 amino acids. Germline CDR1 is SGHVS and CDR2 is FQNEAQ. J gave up 6 bases and V 5 bases, and 10 bases lay outside the gene matches.

The rearrangement joins TRBV6-5 to TRBJ1-4; the match to TRBD1 covers 9 bases. CDR1 and CDR2 from the germline V gene are MNHEY and SVGAGI. This CDR3 has 15 residues. The trim removed 6 bases at V and 10 bases at J, leaving 12 bases unmatched. The chain's CDR3 is CASRTGGAELGKLFF. CDR3 DNA sequence: TGTGCCAGCAGAACAGGGGGCGCAGAGTTGGGAAAACTGTTTTTT.

The chain uses TRBV10-1 and TRBJ2-1; 10 nucleotides match TRBD2. After removal of 0 bases from V and 5 bases from J, the junction contained 4 bases not matched to a gene. The germline V gene encodes CDR1 WNHNN and CDR2 SYGVQD (reference sequence). This CDR3 region has 16 residues. CDR3: CASSESPTSGNNEQFF. CDR3 DNA: TGCGCCAGCAGTGAGTCCCCAACTAGCGGGAACAATGAGCAGTTCTTC.

The gene calls are TRBV5-1 and TRBJ1-4; 7 nucleotides align to TRBD1. The ends lost 1 base at V and 8 bases at J; junction bases unmatched: 2. CDR3 size: 13 residues. Germline lookup yields CDR1 SGHRS and CDR2 YFSETQ. Here the CDR3 reads CASSLWGQEKLFF. In DNA form, the CDR3 reads TGCGCCAGCAGCTTGTGGGGACAGGAAAAACTGTTTTTT. Full variable domain (missing parts from reference TRBV5-1 and TRBJ1-4): KAGVTQTPRYLIKTRGQQVTLSCSPISGHRSVSWYQQTPGQGLQFLFEYFSETQRNKGNFPGRFSGRQFSNSRSEMNVSTLELGDSALYLCASSLWGQEKLFFGSGTQLSVL.